The present entry profiles one T cell receptor (beta chain) with its context. What it binds is not known. The data stem from a study of OX40 agonist ivuxolimab in advanced cancers. Across the study: Administration of intravenous ivuxolimab to patients occurred every 2 weeks at 0.01 to 10 mg/kg.

Autoimmune disease history or systemic immunosuppression was exclusionary. V was pared by 4 bases and J by 5 bases, with 10 bases of the junction left unmatched. Germline lookup yields CDR1 MDHEN and CDR2 SYDVKM. This CDR3 has 16 amino acids. The study's findings and limits: Also showing low normalized T-cell clonal expansion were some of the nonresponders.

Sequenced by immunoSEQ multiplex PCR; TCRdb stores in-frame clones only, minus some. The sample lists about 12,000 clones; roughly 90% were seen once. The sample here was CD4+ or CD8+ T cells sorted from blood, taken in a trial of the OX40 agonist ivuxolimab. The receptor was derived from an adult with an advanced solid tumor such as melanoma, head and neck, liver or kidney cancer. The chain joins TRBV28 to TRBJ2-5, with TRBD1 matching 10 bases. CDR3 bases: TGTGCCAGCAGTTCCTATGACAGGGGGCCTCGGGAGACCCAGTACTTC. Its translation is CASSSYDRGPRETQYF.